The present TCR beta chain was sequenced within a study of blood T cells in healthy people across ages (dated by TCRdb to the mid-2010s). Concerning the study at large: In model experiments, roughly one uniquely barcoded TCR beta cDNA molecule per two T cells was captured by template switching. The study measured age-related changes in TCR beta repertoire diversity using deep sequencing normalized with unique cDNA molecular identifiers. Donors were grouped into four age groups: young (average roughly 16 years), middle-aged (about 40), aged (about 60) and long-lived (over 80). To avoid experimental bias, donors of different ages were randomly spread across the sequencing lanes. The study analyzed two additional independent replicas of 1 million unique cDNA reads from the same blood draw for two donors, one aged 18 to 30 and one aged 80 or older.

The library was generated by 5' RACE. For sequencing, an Illumina HiSeq 2500 was employed. The second PCR ran for about 7 to 11 cycles and used a J-beta primer mix along with a sample-barcoded 5' primer. A unique molecular identifier was introduced onto each TCR beta cDNA molecule by a template-switch 5' adaptor carrying 12 random nucleotides. Each sample yielded at least 3 million CDR3-containing paired-end reads. The Mint cDNA synthesis kit, primed by a TRBC-specific oligonucleotide, was used to synthesize first-strand cDNA from all RNA. All cDNA was treated with uracil-DNA glycosylase and then went through a first 18-cycle PCR with the universal primers M1SS and BC2_uni_R. In the paper's pipeline: For normalization, 1 million high-quality reads were randomly selected from each sample, with every read carrying a distinct molecular identifier. Reads with shared molecular identifiers were discarded instead of being binned into consensus sequences. CDR3 identification, clonotype clustering and error correction used MiTCR with a Q25 quality threshold and the strictest error-elimination algorithm. Lower-bound total TCR beta diversity was estimated with a nonparametric unseen species model using Euler transformation. TCRdb ran its own pipeline on the public reads, namely fastp trimming at Q25 and MiXCR clone calling, and kept in-frame beta chains. Entries are consolidated by CDR3 protein sequence, retaining the most common genes and DNA. These V and J calls originate from TCRdb's pipeline instead of the authors' own analysis. Counted in this sample were about 1.5 million distinct CDR3 sequences; 40% to 45% of them appeared once. The ten top clones hold about 4% of the sample.

Paper-wide results and their limitations: Because the CMV infection status of the donors was unknown, age-related changes in expanded clonotypes may potentially have been confounded. The percentage of naive T cells measured by flow cytometry correlated strongly with observed TCR beta diversity. As age increased, observed TCR beta diversity per million T cells dropped in a roughly linear way, and a significant reduction was already evident by age 40. Total diversity estimates from one million sequenced T cells were considered lower bounds and underestimates. Because profiling used bulk unsorted PBMCs, naive and antigen-experienced compartments could not be compared conclusively. Compared with the aged group, more naive CD4+ T cells, fewer expanded clones and increased TCR diversity were shown by the long-lived group, suggesting age selection.

A remark on this clonotype: Which antigen it targets is not known. Within one base of it there is no much larger clone, and no base qualities were kept.

Measured from the cysteine to the phenylalanine, the CDR3 is 16 residues long. Only the CDR3 DNA stays, 48 bases, in frame from base 1. Relative to germline, V is missing 7 bases and J is missing 1 base, with 5 bases of the junction outside any gene match. The germline V gene (reference sequence) sets CDR1 to MNHEY and CDR2 to SMNVEV. The donors were roughly 40 Caucasian individuals from Russia, aged 6 to 90 years, who were systemically healthy. Roughly 9.5 milliliters of peripheral blood were drawn from each donor into EDTA-treated Vacutainer tubes. Ficoll-Paque density-gradient centrifugation was used to isolate PBMCs, with at least 6.5 million per sample. Total RNA was extracted from PBMCs with Trizol reagent, with at least 5 micrograms obtained per sample. For every donor, flow cytometry on a PBMC aliquot measured the percentage of naive CD45RAhigh/CD27high T cells.

Material for sequencing was blood. This receptor chain uses TRBV27 and TRBJ2-1; TRBD2 agrees with 12 junctional bases. This clonotype was sampled from a woman younger than 30 in good health. CDR3 region: CASNVGLAGSYNEQFF. The nucleotide sequence is TGTGCCAGCAACGTGGGACTAGCGGGTTCCTACAATGAGCAGTTCTTC.